Presented here are 21 T cell receptor beta chains from one specimen sequenced in a study of T cells in Graves' hyperthyroidism and ophthalmopathy. TCR beta CDR3 regions were amplified from RNA transcripts. The HTBI primer set served for first-round RT-PCR of the TCR CDR3. A single record per CDR3 protein comes from TCRdb applying MiXCR to the multiplex PCR reads. The profile shows about 610,000 distinct CDR3 sequences, roughly 15% of them singletons. The sequenced sample was blood. The receptors were sampled from a woman in her forties with Graves' ophthalmopathy.

The rearrangement uses TRBV5-1 and TRBJ2-5; 7 nucleotides match TRBD2. Germline trimming cut 0 bases from V and 5 bases from J; bases unmatched to any gene: 19. Germline loops: CDR1 SGHRS, CDR2 YFSETQ. This CDR3 comprises 19 residues. CDR3 in DNA: TGCGCCAGCAGCTTGGAGGGACTAACGCGCCGTCGAGGAGGGGAGACCCAGTACTTC. Its protein product is CASSLEGLTRRRGGETQYF. Full variable domain (outside the CDR3, taken from reference TRBV5-1 and TRBJ2-5): KAGVTQTPRYLIKTRGQQVTLSCSPISGHRSVSWYQQTPGQGLQFLFEYFSETQRNKGNFPGRFSGRQFSNSRSEMNVSTLELGDSALYLCASSLEGLTRRRGGETQYFGPGTRLLVL.

This clonotype has just a few counts. The rearrangement joins TRBV11-1 to TRBJ2-7; TRBD1 matches at 8 bases. The V segment lost 5 bases and the J segment 1 base; nucleotides outside the gene matches: 13. CDR1 and CDR2 from the germline V gene are SGHAT and FQDESV (reference sequence). The CDR3 runs 17 residues. CDR3 DNA: TGTGCCAGCAGCGGCGGGATCGGACAGGGTGGATCCTACGAGCAGTACTTC. Encoded protein: CASSGGIGQGGSYEQYF. The full variable domain, rest sourced from reference TRBV11-1 and TRBJ2-7, is EAEVAQSPRYKITEKSQAVAFWCDPISGHATLYWYRQILGQGPELLVQFQDESVVDDSQLPKDRFSAERLKGVDSTLKIQPAELGDSAMYLCASSGGIGQGGSYEQYFGPGTRLTVT.

Only a few counts were recorded for this clonotype. The chain combines TRBV27 with TRBJ2-3; 7 bases are shared with TRBD2. The CDR3 extends over 16 amino acids. Per germline, CDR1 MNHEY and CDR2 SMNVEV (reference sequence). Trimming at V came to 0 bases and at J to 5 bases, leaving 8 bases not matched to a gene. The CDR3 reads CASSLSVGGSGDTQYF. The DNA for the CDR3 is TGTGCCAGCAGTTTATCGGTGGGAGGGTCTGGAGATACGCAGTATTTT.

This clonotype was seen at least ten times. This chain connects TRBV6-1 to TRBJ2-5; 9 bases are shared with TRBD1. J lost 4 bases, V lost 9 bases, and 3 bases had no gene match. The CDR3 consists of 12 residues. Germline V gene sequence: CDR1 MNHNS, CDR2 SASEGT. The CDR3 loop is CASTGGTETQYF. CDR3 coding DNA: TGTGCCAGTACAGGGGGCACAGAGACCCAGTACTTC.

The chain combines TRBV5-1 with TRBJ2-5; TRBD1 is a possible D gene (6 bases). Germline V gene data show CDR1 as SGHRS and CDR2 as YFSETQ. The V end was cut by 4 bases, the J end by 2 bases, with 15 bases between. CDR3 length: 15 residues. In DNA, the CDR3 is TGCGCCAGCAGCAGGACTGGGACAACACAAGAGACCCAGTACTTC. It is translated as CASSRTGTTQETQYF.

This clonotype was picked up a small number of times. V gene TRBV11-1 combines with J gene TRBJ2-7; D might be TRBD1 (5 bases). Germline V gene sequence: CDR1 SGHAT, CDR2 FQDESV (reference sequence). The germline V and J ends were trimmed by 5 bases and 5 bases, with 16 bases remaining between them. The CDR3 runs 14 residues. CDR3 amino acids: CASSRRGKWDEQYF. The CDR3 DNA sequence: TGTGCCAGCAGCCGAAGGGGAAAGTGGGACGAGCAGTACTTC.

This clonotype showed up many times. This chain uses TRBV12-3 or TRBV12-4 with TRBJ1-2, with D maybe TRBD1 (5 bases). The CDR3 has 12 residues. Trimming shortened V by 9 bases and J by 3 bases, and 11 bases separated the two germline ends. This CDR3 reads CASSGRDYGYTF. CDR3 sequence (DNA): TGTGCCAGTTCCGGCAGGGACTATGGCTACACCTTC.

J is TRBJ1-1 and V is TRBV7-9; D gene uncertain. The germline V gene has CDR1 SEHNR and CDR2 FQNEAQ (reference sequence). This CDR3 has 14 amino acids. Deletions cut 3 bases from V and 4 bases from J, with 12 bases between. CDR3 sequence reads: CASSFLAVGTEAFF. Written as DNA, the CDR3 is TGTGCCAGCAGCTTCTTGGCCGTGGGCACTGAAGCTTTCTTT.

This chain links TRBV12-3 or TRBV12-4 with TRBJ1-5, with TRBD1 identical over 10 bases. With 7 bases clipped from V and 7 bases from J, the junction kept 4 bases outside the gene matches. The CDR3 is 13 residues long. The CDR3 bases are TGTGCCAGCATAGGACAGGGGGAGCAGCCCCAGCATTTT. Amino acid sequence: CASIGQGEQPQHF.

This clonotype was picked up many times. The V call is TRBV29-1, the J call TRBJ2-5; 7 bases fit TRBD2. CDR3 length: 13 residues. Trimming at V came to 6 bases and at J to 0 bases, leaving 4 bases not matched to a gene. From germline, CDR1 is SQVTM and CDR2 ANQGSEA. CDR3 nucleotides: TGCAGCGTAAAGCGGGGCGACCAAGAGACCCAGTACTTC. This codes for CSVKRGDQETQYF.

The chain carries TRBV20-1 and TRBJ2-7, with D unclear. Germline lookup yields CDR1 DFQATT and CDR2 SNEGSKA (reference sequence). There are 14 residues in the CDR3. Between the trimmed V and J ends, which lost 2 bases and 4 bases, there was a span of 15 bases. The CDR3 coding sequence is TGCAGTGCTAGAAGGGCACAGCTCCCGTACGAGCAGTACTTC. Protein sequence: CSARRAQLPYEQYF.

The chain couples TRBV10-3 to TRBJ1-3; the D gene is possibly TRBD1 (5 bases). The CDR3 totals 15 residues. With 10 bases removed from V and 0 bases from J, the gap between germline ends came to 16 bases. The germline CDR1 and CDR2 sequences are ENHRY and SYGVKD. The CDR3 nucleotides are TGTGCCACCTCTCCGGGACCGAGCTCTGGAAACACCATATATTTT. This gives the protein CATSPGPSSGNTIYF.

The chain joins TRBV7-9 to TRBJ1-2, with 7 bases that match TRBD1. Germline lookup yields CDR1 SEHNR and CDR2 FQNEAQ (reference sequence). The CDR3 runs 15 residues. V lost 6 bases to trimming and J lost 2 bases; unmatched junction nucleotides: 9. The CDR3 region is CASSFEDRVNYGYTF. CDR3 DNA sequence: TGTGCCAGCAGTTTTGAAGACAGGGTAAACTATGGCTACACCTTC.

The table lists this clonotype with a few counts. A much larger clonotype is one base distant, so this may be a read error. The CDR3 sequence: CASNHRIGQVPYEQYF. CDR3 DNA sequence: TGTGCCAGCAACCATCGGATCGGACAGGTTCCCTACGAGCAGTACTTC. The chain employs TRBV6-1 and TRBJ2-7, with TRBD1 identical over 7 bases. The V gene's germline CDR1 is MNHNS and CDR2 SASEGT. The CDR3 contains 16 residues. After removal of 7 bases from V and 2 bases from J, the junction contained 14 bases not matched to a gene.

This clonotype was recorded at least ten times. The rearrangement links TRBV28 to TRBJ1-5; D is unclear. CDR1 is MDHEN and CDR2 is SYDVKM in the germline V gene. The CDR3 is 15 residues long. The V end lost 5 bases, the J end lost 4 bases, and 15 bases lay between the germline ends. The CDR3 bases are TGTGCCAGCAGTCTCGTTATGGCGGCAAATCAGCCCCAGCATTTT. The encoded protein is CASSLVMAANQPQHF.

The chain recombines TRBV6-5 with TRBJ2-5, with 8 bases lining up with TRBD1. The V gene's germline CDR1 is MNHEY and CDR2 SVGAGI. The CDR3 sequence is 15 residues long. V lost 0 bases to trimming and J lost 5 bases; unmatched junction nucleotides: 5. CDR3 in amino acids: CASSYSSGGSETQYF. The CDR3, as DNA: TGTGCCAGCAGTTACTCGTCAGGGGGCTCGGAGACCCAGTACTTC.

This clonotype was recorded at least ten times. The V call is TRBV6-1, the J call TRBJ2-2; 7 bases align to TRBD2. The CDR3 loop spans 16 amino acids. CDR1 and CDR2 from the germline V gene are MNHNS and SASEGT. Unmatched junction bases numbered 7, after V lost 6 bases and J lost 0 bases. CDR3 DNA: TGTGCCAGCAGCTCTGGGACTACCACGAACACCGGGGAGCTGTTTTTT. This gives the protein CASSSGTTTNTGELFF.

In the case of this clonotype: One end of the junction is discordant with germline, which a read error may explain. The chain couples TRBV7-8 to TRBJ2-2; a possible D gene is TRBD2 (5 bases). CDR1 and CDR2 (germline): SGHVS, FQNEAQ. This CDR3 contains 16 residues. The CDR3 sequence is CASSPRNIVDTGELLF. In DNA, the CDR3 is TGTGCCAGCAGCCCCCGTAATATTGTCGACACCGGGGAGCTGCTTTTT.

Many counts were recorded for this clonotype. The chain combines TRBV6-1 with TRBJ1-1; D gene ambiguous. Germline CDR1 MNHNS, CDR2 SASEGT. V was pared by 8 bases and J by 6 bases, with 13 bases between. The CDR3 runs 12 residues. The CDR3: CASGEVRAEAFF. In DNA form, the CDR3 reads TGTGCCAGCGGGGAGGTGAGGGCTGAAGCTTTCTTT.

Many counts were recorded for this clonotype. The V gene is TRBV7-2, the J gene TRBJ1-2; tentative D call: TRBD1 (5 bases). The germline V gene encodes CDR1 SGHTA and CDR2 FQGNSA. V was shortened by 3 bases and J by 2 bases, with 7 bases between the two germline ends. The CDR3 sequence is 13 residues long. The CDR3 DNA reads TGTGCCAGCAGCTTGAAGGGGAACTATGGCTACACCTTC. Protein sequence: CASSLKGNYGYTF.

The rearrangement uses TRBV12-3 or TRBV12-4 and TRBJ1-2, with 8 bases matching TRBD1. CDR3 length: 14 amino acids. V shed 6 bases, J shed 4 bases, and the junction held 7 bases outside the gene matches. The CDR3: CASRRQGLGYGYTF. CDR3 nucleotides: TGTGCCAGCAGGAGACAGGGGCTTGGCTATGGCTACACCTTC.